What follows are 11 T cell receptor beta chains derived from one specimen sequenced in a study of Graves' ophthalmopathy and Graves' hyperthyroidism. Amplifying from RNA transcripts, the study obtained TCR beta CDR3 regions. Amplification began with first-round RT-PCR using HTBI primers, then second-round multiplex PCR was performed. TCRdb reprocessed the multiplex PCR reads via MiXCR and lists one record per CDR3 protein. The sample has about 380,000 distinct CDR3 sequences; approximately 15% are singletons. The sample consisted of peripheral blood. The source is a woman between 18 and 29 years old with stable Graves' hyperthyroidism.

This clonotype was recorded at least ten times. The CDR3: CASSDLAGAYQETQYF. CDR3 bases: TGTGCCAGCAGCGACCTAGCGGGGGCTTACCAAGAGACCCAGTACTTC. The chain employs TRBV9 and TRBJ2-5; 10 bases fit TRBD2. After removal of 3 bases from V and 0 bases from J, the junction contained 5 bases not matched to a gene. CDR1 SGDLS and CDR2 YYNGEE come from the germline V gene. CDR3 length equals 16 residues. Full variable domain (outside the CDR3, taken from reference TRBV9 and TRBJ2-5): DSGVTQTPKHLITATGQRVTLRCSPRSGDLSVYWYQQSLDQGLQFLIQYYNGEERAKGNILERFSAQQFPDLHSELNLSSLELGDSALYFCASSDLAGAYQETQYFGPGTRLLVL.

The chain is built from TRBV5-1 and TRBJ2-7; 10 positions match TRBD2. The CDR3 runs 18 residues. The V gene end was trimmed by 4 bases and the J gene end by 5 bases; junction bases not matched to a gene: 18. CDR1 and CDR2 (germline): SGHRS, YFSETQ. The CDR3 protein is CASSPGTSVNLARDEQYF. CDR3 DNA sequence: TGCGCCAGCAGCCCAGGGACTAGCGTGAACCTGGCCCGGGACGAGCAGTACTTC.

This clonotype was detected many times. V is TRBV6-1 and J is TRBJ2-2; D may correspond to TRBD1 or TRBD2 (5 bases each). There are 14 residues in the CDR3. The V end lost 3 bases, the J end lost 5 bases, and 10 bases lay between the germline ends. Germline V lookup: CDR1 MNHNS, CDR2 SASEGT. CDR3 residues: CASSDRGETGELFF. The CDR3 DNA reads TGTGCCAGCAGTGATAGAGGGGAAACCGGGGAGCTGTTTTTT.

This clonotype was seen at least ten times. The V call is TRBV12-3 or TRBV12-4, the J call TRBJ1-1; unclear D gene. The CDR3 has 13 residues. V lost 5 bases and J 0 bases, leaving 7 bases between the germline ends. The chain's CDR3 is CASSAGVNTEAFF. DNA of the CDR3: TGTGCCAGCAGTGCAGGAGTGAACACTGAAGCTTTCTTT.

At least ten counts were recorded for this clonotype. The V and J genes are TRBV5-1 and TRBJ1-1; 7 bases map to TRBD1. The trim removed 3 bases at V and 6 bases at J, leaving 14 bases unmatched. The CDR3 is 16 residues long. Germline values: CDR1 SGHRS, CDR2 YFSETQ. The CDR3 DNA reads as TGCGCCAGCAGCTCATCTTACAGGGGAGATTGGTCTGAAGCTTTCTTT. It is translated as CASSSSYRGDWSEAFF. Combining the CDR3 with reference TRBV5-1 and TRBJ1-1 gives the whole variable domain KAGVTQTPRYLIKTRGQQVTLSCSPISGHRSVSWYQQTPGQGLQFLFEYFSETQRNKGNFPGRFSGRQFSNSRSEMNVSTLELGDSALYLCASSSSYRGDWSEAFFGQGTRLTVV.

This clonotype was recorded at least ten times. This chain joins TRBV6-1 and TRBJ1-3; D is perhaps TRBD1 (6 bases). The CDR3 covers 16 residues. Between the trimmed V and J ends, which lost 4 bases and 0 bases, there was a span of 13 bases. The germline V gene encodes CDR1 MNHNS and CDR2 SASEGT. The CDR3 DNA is TGTGCCAGCAGTGCCCCGGACAGTTACTCTGGAAACACCATATATTTT. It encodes CASSAPDSYSGNTIYF.

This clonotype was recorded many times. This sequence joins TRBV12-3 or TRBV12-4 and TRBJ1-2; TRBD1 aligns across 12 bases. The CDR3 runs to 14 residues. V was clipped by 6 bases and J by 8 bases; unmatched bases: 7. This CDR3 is CASSRGQGAHGYTF. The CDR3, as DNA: TGTGCCAGCAGCCGGGGACAGGGGGCGCACGGCTACACCTTC.

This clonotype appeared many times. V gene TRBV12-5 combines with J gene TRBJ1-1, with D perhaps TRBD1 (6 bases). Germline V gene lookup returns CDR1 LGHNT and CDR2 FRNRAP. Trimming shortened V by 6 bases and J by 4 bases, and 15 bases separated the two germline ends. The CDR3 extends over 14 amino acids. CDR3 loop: CASGHQGSVTEAFF. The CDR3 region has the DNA TGTGCTAGTGGGCATCAGGGGTCGGTCACTGAAGCTTTCTTT.

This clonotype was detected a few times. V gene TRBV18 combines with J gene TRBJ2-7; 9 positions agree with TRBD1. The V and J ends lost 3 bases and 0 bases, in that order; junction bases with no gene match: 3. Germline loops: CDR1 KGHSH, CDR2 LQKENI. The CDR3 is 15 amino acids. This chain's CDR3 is CASSPGQGNSYEQYF. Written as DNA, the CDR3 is TGTGCCAGCTCACCGGGACAGGGTAACTCCTACGAGCAGTACTTC.

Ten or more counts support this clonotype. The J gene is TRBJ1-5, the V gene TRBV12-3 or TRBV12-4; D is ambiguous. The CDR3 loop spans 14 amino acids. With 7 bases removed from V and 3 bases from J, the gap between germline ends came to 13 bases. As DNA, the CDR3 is TGTGCCAGCACCACTGGACGGGCCAATCAGCCCCAGCATTTT. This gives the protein CASTTGRANQPQHF.

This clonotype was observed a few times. The CDR3 sequence: CASRPFTRNTEAFF. In nucleotides, the CDR3 is TGTGCCAGTAGGCCTTTTACAAGGAACACTGAAGCTTTCTTT. The chain recombines TRBV19 with TRBJ1-1, with D hard to call. The CDR3 loop spans 14 amino acids. The ends were cut back, 6 bases at V and 1 base at J, with 12 bases in the middle. Per the germline V gene, CDR1 is LNHDA and CDR2 is SQIVND (reference sequence).